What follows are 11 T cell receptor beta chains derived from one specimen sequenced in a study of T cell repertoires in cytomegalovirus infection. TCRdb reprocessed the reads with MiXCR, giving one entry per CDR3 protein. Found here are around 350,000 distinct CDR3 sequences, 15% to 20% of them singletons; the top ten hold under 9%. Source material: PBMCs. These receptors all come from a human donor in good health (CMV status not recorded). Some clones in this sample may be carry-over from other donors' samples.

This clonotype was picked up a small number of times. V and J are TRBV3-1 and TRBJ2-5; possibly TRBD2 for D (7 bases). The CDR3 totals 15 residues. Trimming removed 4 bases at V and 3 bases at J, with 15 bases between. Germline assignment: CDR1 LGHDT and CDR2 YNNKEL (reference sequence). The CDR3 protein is CASSRGGAMKETQYF. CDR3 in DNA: TGTGCCAGCAGCCGGGGGGGGGCGATGAAAGAGACCCAGTACTTC.

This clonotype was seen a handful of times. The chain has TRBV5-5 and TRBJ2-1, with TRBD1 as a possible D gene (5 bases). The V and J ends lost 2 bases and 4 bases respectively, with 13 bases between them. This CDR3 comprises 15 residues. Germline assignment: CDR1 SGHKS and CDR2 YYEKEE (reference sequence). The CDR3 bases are TGTGCCAGCAGCTTAAGGTTAACAGGTTACAATGAGCAGTTCTTC. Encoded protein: CASSLRLTGYNEQFF.

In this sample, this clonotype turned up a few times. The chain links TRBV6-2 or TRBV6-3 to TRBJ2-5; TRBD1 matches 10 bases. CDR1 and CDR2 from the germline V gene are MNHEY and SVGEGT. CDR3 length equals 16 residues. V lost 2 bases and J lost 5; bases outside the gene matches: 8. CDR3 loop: CASSYPAGTGEETQYF. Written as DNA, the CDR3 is TGTGCCAGCAGTTACCCCGCCGGGACAGGGGAGGAGACCCAGTACTTC.

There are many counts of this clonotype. CDR3 sequence reads: CASQDRQNSPLHF. The DNA for the CDR3 is TGTGCCAGCCAGGACAGACAGAATTCACCCCTCCACTTT. The chain is built from TRBV2 and TRBJ1-6, with D maybe TRBD1 (6 bases). V lost 8 bases, J lost 7 bases, and 12 bases lay in between. CDR1 and CDR2 (germline): SNHLY, FYNNEI. The CDR3 runs to 13 residues.

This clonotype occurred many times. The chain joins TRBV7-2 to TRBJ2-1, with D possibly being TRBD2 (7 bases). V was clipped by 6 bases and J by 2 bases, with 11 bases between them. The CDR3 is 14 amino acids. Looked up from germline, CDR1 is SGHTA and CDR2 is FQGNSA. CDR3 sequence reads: CASRRGATYNEQFF. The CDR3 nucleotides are TGTGCCAGCAGACGGGGGGCCACCTACAATGAGCAGTTCTTC.

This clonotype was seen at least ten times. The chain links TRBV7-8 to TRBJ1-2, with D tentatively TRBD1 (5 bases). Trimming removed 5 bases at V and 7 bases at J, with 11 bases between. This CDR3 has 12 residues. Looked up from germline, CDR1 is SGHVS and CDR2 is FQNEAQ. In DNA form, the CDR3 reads TGTGCCAGCAGCCCCCTTGGGGCTGGCTACACCTTC. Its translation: CASSPLGAGYTF.

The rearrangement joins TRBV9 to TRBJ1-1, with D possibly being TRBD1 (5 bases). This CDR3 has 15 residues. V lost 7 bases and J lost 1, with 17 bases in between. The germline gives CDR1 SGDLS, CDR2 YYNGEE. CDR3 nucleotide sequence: TGTGCCAGCCATCCATATCAGGGTCGGAACACTGAAGCTTTCTTT. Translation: CASHPYQGRNTEAFF.

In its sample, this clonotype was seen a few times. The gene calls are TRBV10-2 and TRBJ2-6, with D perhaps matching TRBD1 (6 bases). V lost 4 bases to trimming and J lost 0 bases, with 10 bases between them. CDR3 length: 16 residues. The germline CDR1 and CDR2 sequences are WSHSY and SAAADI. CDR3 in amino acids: CASSVTGISGANVLTF. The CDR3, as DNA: TGCGCCAGCAGTGTTACAGGGATCTCTGGGGCCAACGTCCTGACTTTC.

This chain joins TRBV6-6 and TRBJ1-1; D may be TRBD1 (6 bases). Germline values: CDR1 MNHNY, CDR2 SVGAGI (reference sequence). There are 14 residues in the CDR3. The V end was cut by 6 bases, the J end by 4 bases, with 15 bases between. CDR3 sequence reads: CASRFAGQGTEAFF. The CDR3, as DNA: TGTGCCAGCAGATTTGCGGGACAAGGCACTGAAGCTTTCTTT.

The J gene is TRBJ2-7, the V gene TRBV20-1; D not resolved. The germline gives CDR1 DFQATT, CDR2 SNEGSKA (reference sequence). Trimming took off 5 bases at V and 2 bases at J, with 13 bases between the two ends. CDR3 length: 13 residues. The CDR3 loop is CSARTRDTYEQYF. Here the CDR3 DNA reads TGCAGTGCTCGGACGCGCGATACCTACGAGCAGTACTTC.

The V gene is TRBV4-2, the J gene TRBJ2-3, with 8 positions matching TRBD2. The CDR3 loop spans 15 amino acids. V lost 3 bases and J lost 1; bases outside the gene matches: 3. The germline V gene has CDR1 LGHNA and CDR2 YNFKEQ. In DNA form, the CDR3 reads TGTGCCAGCAGCCAGAAAGCGGGGGGCACAGATACGCAGTATTTT. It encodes CASSQKAGGTDTQYF.